A single sample gave rise to the 20 T cell receptor beta chains below, sequenced in a study of T-cell reconstitution after alpha-beta-depleted transplantation in children. Preparing the TCRbeta library involved the use of unique molecular identifiers. Via MiXCR, TCRdb re-called the PCR reads, giving one row per CDR3 protein. This table holds about 590,000 distinct CDR3 sequences, 10% to 15% found once. The source material was PBMCs, mostly from graft donor cells, sampled 360 days after TCRalphabeta/CD19-depleted stem cell transplant. These receptors all come from a male patient between 5 and 17 years old who had a stem cell transplant for acute myeloid leukemia, so the T cells may come from the graft donor.

Concerning this clonotype: A single base separates this from a much larger clone, so it may be a read error. J is TRBJ2-5 and V is TRBV28; unclear D gene. The germline V gene has CDR1 MDHEN and CDR2 SYDVKM. Between the trimmed V and J ends, which lost 3 bases and 4 bases, there was a span of 12 bases. The CDR3 is 14 residues long. As DNA, the CDR3 is TGTGCCAGCAGTTTTCACGGAGAGTTAGAGACCCAGTACTTC. Translated: CASSFHGELETQYF.

J is TRBJ2-7 and V is TRBV6-1, with D perhaps matching TRBD1 (5 bases). Germline values: CDR1 MNHNS, CDR2 SASEGT. V lost 5 bases and J 0 bases, leaving 11 bases between the germline ends. The length of the CDR3 is 14 residues. In DNA form, the CDR3 reads TGTGCCAGCAGTAGATTGGGGCGCTCCTACGAGCAGTACTTC. Translating gives CASSRLGRSYEQYF.

This clonotype appeared a few times. The chain uses TRBV24-1 and TRBJ1-5; 7 bases align to TRBD1. Losses at the gene ends were 10 bases for V and 0 bases for J; bases not matched to a gene: 17. The CDR3 is made up of 18 amino acids. CDR1 is KGHDR and CDR2 is SFDVKD in the germline V gene. CDR3 DNA sequence: TGTGCCACGGACAGGTTTCAATTCAGGCCTTATAGCAATCAGCCCCAGCATTTT. Protein sequence: CATDRFQFRPYSNQPQHF.

The chain carries TRBV6-5 and TRBJ2-7; 13 positions agree with TRBD2. Germline values: CDR1 MNHEY, CDR2 SVGAGI. Trimming at V came to 7 bases and at J to 5 bases, leaving 20 bases not matched to a gene. The CDR3 loop spans 19 amino acids. The CDR3 sequence: CASTFSKTSGRAWQDEQYF. In DNA, the CDR3 is TGTGCCAGCACCTTCTCGAAAACTAGCGGGAGGGCCTGGCAAGACGAGCAGTACTTC.

At least ten counts were recorded for this clonotype. The gene calls are TRBV21-1 and TRBJ2-3; the table gives TRBD1 as D, unverified against the DNA. TRBV21-1 is termed a pseudogene. The CDR3 is 15 amino acids. CDR3 DNA sequence: TGTGCCAGCAGCCAAGGGAGGGGGCGCCGGGATACGCAGTATTTT. This sequence encodes CASSQGRGRRDTQYF.

This clonotype was detected only a few times. The chain has TRBV4-3 and TRBJ2-1; tentative D call: TRBD2 (5 bases). Trimming removed 0 bases from V and 4 bases from J, with 25 bases in between. CDR1 LGHNA and CDR2 YSLEER come from the germline V gene. CDR3 length: 20 amino acids. CDR3 amino acids: CASSQDLTSGNRPHYNEQFF. CDR3 nucleotides: TGCGCCAGCAGCCAAGATTTAACGTCGGGGAACCGCCCACATTACAATGAGCAGTTCTTC.

About this clonotype itself: With a much larger clone just one base away, this may be a read error. The rearrangement links TRBV6-1 to TRBJ2-1, with 8 bases matching TRBD1. Looked up from germline, CDR1 is MNHNS and CDR2 is SASEGT. The CDR3 spans 19 residues. CDR3 sequence reads: CDSSGPLYAGGSRSNEQFF. The CDR3 nucleotides are TGTGACAGCAGTGGCCCCCTTTACGCAGGGGGCAGTAGGAGCAATGAGCAGTTCTTC.

This chain links TRBV4-3 with TRBJ2-7; D perhaps matches TRBD1 (6 bases). The CDR3 totals 14 residues. Trimming removed 0 bases at V and 5 bases at J, with 11 bases between. Looked up from germline, CDR1 is LGHNA and CDR2 is YSLEER. CDR3 DNA: TGCGCCAGCAGCCAAGACAGGGGCTGGGACGAGCAGTACTTC. This translates into CASSQDRGWDEQYF.

The chain is built from TRBV28 and TRBJ2-7, with D tentatively TRBD1 (6 bases). The V gene's germline CDR1 is MDHEN and CDR2 SYDVKM. This CDR3 comprises 16 residues. V shed 3 bases and J shed 2 bases, with 17 bases lying between them. In DNA form, the CDR3 reads TGTGCCAGCAGTTTTCCCGGGGCACAGGGCGCCTACGAGCAGTACTTC. The encoded protein is CASSFPGAQGAYEQYF.

This clonotype appeared a few times. J is TRBJ2-7 and V is TRBV11-2, with 9 bases lining up with TRBD2. Losses at the gene ends were 1 base for V and 0 bases for J; bases not matched to a gene: 10. Germline-derived CDR1 and CDR2 are SGHAT and FQNNGV. The CDR3 is 18 amino acids. CDR3 DNA: TGTGCCAGCAGCTTAGGATTGCCTAGCGGGGTAAGCTCCTACGAGCAGTACTTC. Encoded protein: CASSLGLPSGVSSYEQYF. Together with reference TRBV11-2 and TRBJ2-7, the CDR3 gives the full variable domain: EAGVAQSPRYKIIEKRQSVAFWCNPISGHATLYWYQQILGQGPKLLIQFQNNGVVDDSQLPKDRFSAERLKGVDSTLKIQPAKLEDSAVYLCASSLGLPSGVSSYEQYFGPGTRLTVT.

The rearrangement links TRBV12-3 or TRBV12-4 to TRBJ2-2; no firm D call. Between the trimmed V and J ends, which lost 5 bases and 4 bases, there was a span of 14 bases. The CDR3 totals 15 residues. The CDR3 DNA sequence: TGTGCCAGCAGTCCTCGTGCAGGCCCCACCGGGGAGCTGTTTTTT. Its protein product is CASSPRAGPTGELFF.

This clonotype was recorded many times. This sequence joins TRBV6-5 and TRBJ1-1, with D unclear. In germline, CDR1 is MNHEY, CDR2 SVGAGI. Trimming shortened V by 0 bases and J by 5 bases, and 7 bases separated the two germline ends. CDR3 length: 13 residues. CDR3 in amino acids: CASSYSIDTEAFF. The CDR3 coding sequence is TGTGCCAGCAGTTACTCGATTGATACTGAAGCTTTCTTT.

The chain uses TRBV7-2 and TRBJ2-2; D may be TRBD1 or TRBD2 (5 bases each). V lost 5 bases and J 4 bases, leaving 17 bases between the germline ends. Germline CDR1 is SGHTA and CDR2 is FQGNSA. There are 16 residues in the CDR3. For the CDR3, the DNA is TGTGCCAGCAGCCCAGGAGGATTGGGGACCACCGGGGAGCTGTTTTTT. As protein: CASSPGGLGTTGELFF.

J is TRBJ2-1 and V is TRBV7-9, with D perhaps being TRBD1 or TRBD2 (6 bases each). This CDR3 has 14 amino acids. The germline V and J ends were trimmed by 1 base and 5 bases, with 9 bases remaining between them. The germline gives CDR1 SEHNR, CDR2 FQNEAQ (reference sequence). CDR3 sequence reads: CASSLVRGHNEQFF. The DNA for the CDR3 is TGTGCCAGCAGCTTAGTTCGGGGGCACAATGAGCAGTTCTTC.

The sample holds a few counts of this clonotype. The rearrangement uses TRBV12-3 or TRBV12-4 and TRBJ1-1; no clear D gene. The CDR3 runs to 12 residues. V was clipped by 2 bases and J by 7 bases, with 8 bases between them. DNA for the CDR3: TGTGCCAGCAGTTTAATAGGGTATGAAGCTTTCTTT. The encoded protein is CASSLIGYEAFF.

On this clonotype: One end of the junction fails to match germline, which may point to a read error. V and J are TRBV7-7 and TRBJ2-5; tentatively, D is TRBD2 (6 bases). Germline assignment: CDR1 SSHAT and CDR2 FNYEAQ (reference sequence). The CDR3 contains 15 residues. The CDR3 reads CASSFTSLRGETQYF. The CDR3 DNA reads as TGTGCTAGCAGCTTCACTAGCCTAAGGGGAGAGACCCAGTACTTC.

This clonotype occurred a few times. This sequence joins TRBV11-2 and TRBJ2-7; D gene ambiguous. The CDR3 is made up of 13 amino acids. Trimming stripped 6 bases from V and 2 bases from J, with 11 bases between. CDR1 and CDR2 from the germline V gene are SGHAT and FQNNGV. The CDR3 DNA sequence: TGTGCCAGCAGATCATTACAGACCTACGAGCAGTACTTC. Amino acids: CASRSLQTYEQYF.

Many counts were recorded for this clonotype. The chain recombines TRBV28 with TRBJ1-1, with 10 bases matching TRBD1. This CDR3 has 17 residues. Per germline, CDR1 MDHEN and CDR2 SYDVKM. V lost 3 bases to trimming and J lost 0 bases; unmatched junction nucleotides: 7. CDR3: CASSFGGTGVMNTEAFF. The CDR3 DNA reads TGTGCCAGCAGTTTCGGCGGGACAGGGGTTATGAACACTGAAGCTTTCTTT.

The chain employs TRBV28 and TRBJ2-3; D is unresolved. The CDR3 consists of 13 residues. Looked up from germline, CDR1 is MDHEN and CDR2 is SYDVKM. V lost 3 bases to trimming and J lost 4 bases, with 8 bases between them. The CDR3 DNA reads as TGTGCCAGCAGTTTTAGAAGTGCAGATACGCAGTATTTT. It encodes CASSFRSADTQYF.

This clonotype was detected only a few times. The chain links TRBV11-1 to TRBJ2-6; tentatively, D is TRBD2 (6 bases). With 1 base removed from V and 0 bases from J, the gap between germline ends came to 19 bases. The CDR3 is 20 residues long. Germline V CDR1 and CDR2: SGHAT, FQDESV (reference sequence). CDR3 coding DNA: TGTGCCAGCAGCTTAGGGCCTCGGGGGTTCCGTTACTCTGGGGCCAACGTCCTGACTTTC. It translates to CASSLGPRGFRYSGANVLTF.